The 6 T cell receptor beta chains in this list originate from one sample, sequenced in a study of response to subunit inactivated influenza vaccine. TCRdb passed the RT-PCR reads through MiXCR, listing each CDR3 protein once. The sample contains fewer than 700,000 distinct CDR3 sequences, 10% to 15% of which appear only once. The sample here was PBMCs from blood, taken about 40 days after vaccination. The receptors were sampled from a man aged 45-65 years who received an inactivated influenza vaccine.

The CDR3 region is CSATPIAGGRETQYF. The CDR3 DNA reads TGCAGTGCTACACCCATAGCGGGAGGAAGAGAGACCCAGTACTTC. This chain connects TRBV20-1 to TRBJ2-5; 10 nucleotides agree with TRBD2. CDR3 size: 15 residues. The V segment lost 4 bases and the J segment 4 bases; nucleotides outside the gene matches: 9. Germline V gene sequence: CDR1 DFQATT, CDR2 SNEGSKA (reference sequence).

Ten or more counts support this clonotype. The chain employs TRBV12-3 or TRBV12-4 and TRBJ2-7; 12 bases fit TRBD2. V gave up 6 bases and J gave up 5 bases; unmatched junction bases: 8. The CDR3 runs 15 residues. In DNA form, the CDR3 reads TGTGCCAGCAGGGGTACTAGCGGGGGGACACACGAGCAGTACTTC. It specifies CASRGTSGGTHEQYF.

The rearrangement uses TRBV11-1 and TRBJ2-1; 9 nucleotides line up with TRBD2. The CDR3 runs to 19 residues. Germline CDR1 is SGHAT and CDR2 is FQDESV (reference sequence). With V trimmed by 6 bases and J by 4 bases, 19 bases remained unmatched. CDR3 protein: CASSQRSLAGGPGYNEQFF. CDR3 DNA: TGTGCCAGCAGTCAAAGGTCCCTGGCGGGAGGGCCTGGGTACAATGAGCAGTTCTTC.

This clonotype was counted a few times. The V gene is TRBV12-3 or TRBV12-4, the J gene TRBJ2-7; D unresolved. The ends were cut back, 5 bases at V and 4 bases at J, with 6 bases in the middle. CDR3 size: 11 residues. Here the CDR3 reads CASSRKYEQYF. The CDR3 DNA follows: TGTGCCAGCAGTAGGAAATACGAGCAGTACTTC.

The chain combines TRBV5-1 with TRBJ2-1; 8 nucleotides match TRBD1. V trimming: 4 bases; J trimming: 11 bases; junction bases outside the gene matches: 8. Per the germline V gene, CDR1 is SGHRS and CDR2 is YFSETQ. The CDR3 extends over 13 amino acids. The CDR3 region is CASSAWDRQKQFF. In nucleotides, the CDR3 is TGCGCCAGCAGCGCATGGGACAGGCAAAAGCAGTTCTTC.

This clonotype was seen a few times. The chain is built from TRBV12-3 or TRBV12-4 and TRBJ2-7; tentatively, D is TRBD2 (6 bases). There are 14 residues in the CDR3. The germline V and J ends were trimmed by 8 bases and 3 bases, with 17 bases remaining between them. The CDR3 DNA is TGTGCCAGCTCTTACGAACGGGGAGGCTACGAGCAGTACTTC. Translated: CASSYERGGYEQYF.